Each of the 9 T cell receptor beta chains below was sequenced from the same sample in a study of T cells after yellow fever vaccination (dated by TCRdb to between 2018 and 2021). Library preparation used 5' RACE. Sequenced using an Illumina NovaSeq 6000. TCRdb passed the public sequencing reads through fastp at Q25 and MiXCR, retaining productive beta sequences. All rows with the same CDR3 protein become a single entry with the most common DNA and genes. For this sample there are under 200,000 distinct CDR3 sequences; about 11% appear just once. The top ten clones comprise 30% to 45% of the sample. In light of the paper, this sample's treatment or condition label describes: live attenuated yellow fever vaccine strain. Sequencing used CD8+ T cells sorted from PBMCs, obtained 15 days after the yellow fever booster vaccination. These receptors originate from a young man who received the YFV17D yellow fever vaccine.

This sequence joins TRBV7-2 and TRBJ2-4; either TRBD1 or TRBD2 may supply D (6 bases each). Trimming left V 4 bases short and J 0 bases short, with 16 bases between. Per the germline V gene, CDR1 is SGHTA and CDR2 is FQGNSA. There are 17 residues in the CDR3. The CDR3 loop reads CASSSPSRGLAKNIQYF. In nucleotides, the CDR3 is TGTGCCAGCAGCTCCCCCAGCAGGGGACTAGCCAAAAACATTCAGTACTTC.

There are a few counts of this clonotype. This chain uses TRBV11-2 with TRBJ1-1; the match to TRBD1 covers 7 bases. This CDR3 has 14 residues. Per germline, CDR1 SGHAT and CDR2 FQNNGV. V trimming: 5 bases; J trimming: 5 bases; junction bases outside the gene matches: 8. CDR3: CASSADREGTEAFF. The CDR3 nucleotides read TGTGCCAGCAGCGCTGACAGGGAAGGGACTGAAGCTTTCTTT.

This clonotype was counted many times. The V gene is TRBV20-1, the J gene TRBJ2-5, with TRBD2 identical over 9 bases. The CDR3 extends over 17 amino acids. V shed 0 bases, J shed 2 bases, and the junction held 10 bases outside the gene matches. Looked up from germline, CDR1 is DFQATT and CDR2 is SNEGSKA (reference sequence). CDR3 amino acids: CSARDLTLTSGQETQYF. CDR3 bases: TGCAGTGCTAGAGACCTTACGCTGACTAGCGGACAAGAGACCCAGTACTTC.

On this clonotype itself: A junction end diverges from the germline sequence, so it may reflect a read error. The V and J genes are TRBV6-5 and TRBJ2-3; TRBD2 matches at 8 bases. In germline, CDR1 is MNHEY, CDR2 SVGAGI. CDR3 length equals 16 residues. The CDR3 loop is CASSDSPGLVTDTQYF. For the CDR3, the DNA is TGTGCCAGCAGTGACTCGCCGGGACTAGTCACAGATACGCAGTATTTT.

The genes are TRBV11-2 and TRBJ2-7, with 7 bases lining up with TRBD1. In germline, CDR1 is SGHAT, CDR2 FQNNGV. Trimming removed 8 bases from V and 3 bases from J; junction bases left unmatched: 4. This CDR3 is built from 12 residues. CDR3 in DNA: TGTGCCAGCCTAGGACAGGACTACGAGCAGTACGTC. Its translation is CASLGQDYEQYV.

This clonotype has ten or more counts. This chain connects TRBV12-3 or TRBV12-4 to TRBJ1-2; D gene unclear. V was cut by 0 bases and J by 9 bases, with 5 bases left in between. This CDR3 is 11 amino acids long. CDR3 loop: CASSLAQSYTF. The CDR3 DNA follows: TGTGCCAGCAGTTTAGCCCAAAGCTACACCTTC.

This clonotype was counted ten times or more. The chain links TRBV27 to TRBJ2-2, with 11 bases lining up with TRBD2. Germline values: CDR1 MNHEY, CDR2 SMNVEV (reference sequence). This CDR3 has 15 amino acids. The junction had 3 bases not matched to a gene; V was cut back by 3 bases and J by 6 bases. In DNA form, the CDR3 reads TGTGCCAGCAGTTTTAGCGGGGGGGCCGCCGGGGAGCTGTTTTTT. Amino acids: CASSFSGGAAGELFF.

The gene calls are TRBV7-6 and TRBJ2-7, with 8 bases matching TRBD2. V lost 3 bases, J lost 3 bases, and 7 bases stayed unmatched. Germline V lookup: CDR1 SGHVS, CDR2 FNYEAQ. The CDR3 covers 15 residues. The CDR3 reads CASSFAEGTSYEQYF. The CDR3, as DNA: TGTGCCAGCAGCTTTGCCGAGGGGACTAGCTACGAGCAGTACTTC.

V is TRBV10-3 and J is TRBJ2-5; 12 nucleotides agree with TRBD2. V lost 4 bases, J lost 3 bases, and 6 bases stayed unmatched. Per the germline V gene, CDR1 is ENHRY and CDR2 is SYGVKD. The CDR3 runs to 16 residues. The CDR3: CAISAGLAGLKETQYF. CDR3 bases: TGTGCCATCAGTGCGGGACTAGCGGGTCTTAAAGAGACCCAGTACTTC.